A selection of T cell receptor beta chains follows, all from one sample in a study of neurological immune-mediated disorders. Each CDR3 protein gets one entry after TCRdb re-called the 5' RACE reads with MiXCR. The sample yields approximately 65,000 distinct CDR3 sequences, more than 3.5% seen once. Source material: PBMCs. All receptors come from a man aged 50 to 59 with multiple sclerosis. CDR3s include the opening cysteine and the closing phenylalanine or tryptophan. A D gene is named only where the DNA matches it firmly. Only part of the rows carry a size: once, few, many, or a class if the clone is expanded.

CASSQEWGIRTDTQYF	TGTGCCAGCAGCCAAGAGTGGGGGATTCGCACAGATACGCAGTATTTT	TRBV4-2	-	many	TRBJ2-3
CASSYEYTEAFF	TGTGCCAGCAGTTACGAGTACACTGAAGCTTTCTTT	TRBV6-6	-	-	TRBJ1-1
CASGGDYGYTF	TGTGCCAGCGGAGGGGACTATGGCTACACCTTC	TRBV7-6	-	many	TRBJ1-2
CSVDRGQRNIQYF	TGCAGCGTGGACAGGGGGCAGAGGAACATTCAGTACTTC	TRBV29-1	TRBD1	many	TRBJ2-4
CANSLGGTEELLHF	TGCGCCAACAGCTTGGGTGGGACAGAGGAACTCCTCCACTTT	TRBV5-1	TRBD1	-	TRBJ1-6
CASSLEGATDTQYF	TGTGCCAGCAGCTTAGAGGGAGCCACAGATACGCAGTATTTT	TRBV7-9	-	many	TRBJ2-3
CASSQNLGGAGSYEQYF	TGTGCCAGCAGTCAAAACCTAGGGGGCGCTGGCTCCTACGAGCAGTACTTC	TRBV12-3/TRBV12-4	TRBD1	many	TRBJ2-7
CASSSAGYYGYTF	TGTGCCAGCAGTTCAGCTGGGTACTATGGCTACACCTTC	TRBV6-5	-	few	TRBJ1-2
CSAPPTSGTDTQYF	TGCAGTGCCCCCCCGACTAGCGGCACAGATACGCAGTATTTT	TRBV20-1	TRBD2	-	TRBJ2-3
CASSLSRSNEQFF	TGTGCCAGCAGCTTGTCCCGAAGCAATGAGCAGTTCTTC	TRBV7-2	-	many	TRBJ2-1
CASSLAGTGYGYTF	TGTGCCAGCAGTTTAGCCGGGACAGGGTATGGCTACACCTTC	TRBV12-3/TRBV12-4	TRBD1	many	TRBJ1-2